This T cell receptor (beta chain) was sequenced during a study of T cells in Graves' hyperthyroidism and ophthalmopathy. Turning to the study itself: Peripheral blood draws took place at initial diagnosis, ahead of any treatment.

This clonotype was found many times. The investigators amplified TCR beta CDR3 regions from RNA transcripts. HTBI primers were the set used in a first-round RT-PCR of the TCR CDR3. Using its own MiXCR run on the multiplex PCR reads, TCRdb lists one record per CDR3 protein. The sample carries nearly 250,000 distinct CDR3 sequences, about 17% recorded once. V was clipped by 5 bases and J by 2 bases, with 13 bases between them. This CDR3 has 13 amino acids. Germline V CDR1 and CDR2: DFQATT, SNEGSKA (reference sequence). The J gene is TRBJ2-7, the V gene TRBV20-1, with a possible D match to TRBD2 (7 bases). Material for sequencing was blood. The clonotype was recovered from a young woman with Graves' ophthalmopathy. CDR3 protein: CSAGRGAAYEQYF. The CDR3 DNA sequence: TGCAGTGCTGGCCGGGGGGCGGCCTACGAGCAGTACTTC.